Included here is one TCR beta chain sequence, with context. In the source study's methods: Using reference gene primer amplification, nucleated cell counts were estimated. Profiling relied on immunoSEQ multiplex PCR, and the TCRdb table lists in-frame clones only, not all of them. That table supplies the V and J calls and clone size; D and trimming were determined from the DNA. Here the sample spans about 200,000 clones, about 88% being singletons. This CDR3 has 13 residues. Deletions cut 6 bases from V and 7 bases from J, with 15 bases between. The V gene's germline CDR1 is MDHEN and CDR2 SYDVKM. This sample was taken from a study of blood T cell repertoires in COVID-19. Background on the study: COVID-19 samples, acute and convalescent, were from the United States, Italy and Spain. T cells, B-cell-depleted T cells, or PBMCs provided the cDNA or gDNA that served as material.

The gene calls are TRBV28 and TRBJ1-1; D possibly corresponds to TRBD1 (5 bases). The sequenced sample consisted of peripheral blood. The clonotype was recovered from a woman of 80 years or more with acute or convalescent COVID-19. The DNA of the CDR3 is TGTGCCAGCAGGGTAAGGGGCAGGTTTGAAGCTTTCTTT. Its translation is CASRVRGRFEAFF. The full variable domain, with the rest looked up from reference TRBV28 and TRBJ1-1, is DVKVTQSSRYLVKRTGEKVFLECVQDMDHENMFWYRQDPGLGLRLIYFSYDVKMKEKGDIPEGYSVSREKKERFSLILESASTNQTSMYLCASRVRGRFEAFFGQGTRLTVV.